This T cell receptor beta chain was obtained from a study of T cell responses to AZD1222 COVID-19 vaccine. Sequencing was performed with immunoSEQ multiplex PCR; in TCRdb, only in-frame clones are kept and a portion is missing. This table holds approximately 100,000 clones, about nine tenths found once. The receptor was isolated from an adult in good health. The material sequenced was peripheral blood, taken on day 0 of AZD1222 vaccination.

The CDR3 is CASSMAGLLAVPGGTGELFF. The CDR3 nucleotides are TGTGCCAGTAGTATGGCGGGGCTACTAGCGGTCCCAGGGGGCACCGGGGAGCTGTTTTTT. The J gene is TRBJ2-2, the V gene TRBV19; a possible D gene is TRBD2 (8 bases). Trimming left V 3 bases short and J 4 bases short, with 27 bases between. The germline gives CDR1 LNHDA, CDR2 SQIVND (reference sequence). This CDR3 region has 20 residues.